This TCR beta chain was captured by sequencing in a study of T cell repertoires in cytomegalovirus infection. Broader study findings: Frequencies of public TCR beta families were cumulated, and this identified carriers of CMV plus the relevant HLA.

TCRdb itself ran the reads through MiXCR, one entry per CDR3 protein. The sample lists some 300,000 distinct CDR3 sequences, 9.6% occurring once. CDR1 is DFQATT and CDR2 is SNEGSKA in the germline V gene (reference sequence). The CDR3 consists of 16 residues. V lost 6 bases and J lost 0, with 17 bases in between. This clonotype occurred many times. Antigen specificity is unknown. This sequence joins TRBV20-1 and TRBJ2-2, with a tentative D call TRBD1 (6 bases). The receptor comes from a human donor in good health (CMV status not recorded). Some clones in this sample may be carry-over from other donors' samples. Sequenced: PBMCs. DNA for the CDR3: TGCAGTGCCAGAACCGGACAGTACACGAACACCGGGGAGCTGTTTTTT. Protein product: CSARTGQYTNTGELFF.